These T cell receptor beta chains were read from a single sample in a study of beta chain features in type 1 diabetes. The data were produced by immunoSEQ multiplex PCR, yet TCRdb's version contains in-frame clones alone and is incomplete. The repertoire consists of 680,000 or so clones, with roughly 13% occurring once and the leading ten covering about 0.02%. The sequenced sample consisted of naive CD4+ T cells from blood. These receptors were taken from a young man with type 1 diabetes. The CDR3 runs from the conserved cysteine through the conserved F or W. D genes are given only for firm matches.

d_gene	v_gene	CDR3aa
TRBD2	TRBV7-7	CASSSSPGLAYYNEQFF
NA	TRBV5-6	CASSLEQGVGYGYTF
NA	TRBV5-1	CASSVQPGQEKLFF
NA	TRBV30	CACTGYRYGYTF
TRBD1	TRBV19	CASSKQGRADTQYF
NA	TRBV4-1	CASSQVRDEQFF
TRBD1	TRBV28	CASSSPGTGPYEQYF
NA	TRBV19	CASSMGRRYNEQFF
TRBD1	TRBV10-3	CAITGTGGFNEQFF
NA	TRBV6-5	CASSYQEEGEQYF
NA	TRBV7-9	CASSLVGKLFF
NA	TRBV11-3	CASSRDNQPQHF
NA	TRBV6-6	CASSYQGSSYEQYF
NA	TRBV6-1	CASSGTGFGYTF
NA	TRBV19	CASSNPGTHSGANVLTF
NA	TRBV6-6	CASRHSYEQYF
NA	TRBV5-4	CASSLAGASYEQYF
NA	TRBV5-1	CASSFGTREETQYF
TRBD1	TRBV10-3	CAITTGQASTDTQYF